The rows below give T cell receptor beta chains drawn from one sample of a study of beta chain features in type 1 diabetes. Sequencing was performed with immunoSEQ multiplex PCR; in TCRdb, only in-frame clones are kept and a portion is missing. The sample lists about 710,000 clones; around 15% were seen once. The sequencing sample was made of naive CD4+ T cells from blood. Every receptor here comes from a man aged 18 to 29 with type 1 diabetes. Each CDR3 is given with its conserved first and last residue. The D gene is left open where the match is weak. Where a row states a size, it is once, few, many or the class of an expanded clone; other rows omit it.

abundance: -
j_gene: TRBJ2-1
v_gene: TRBV7-9
d_gene: TRBD2
CDR3nt: TGTGCCAGCAGCTTATTAGTAGCGGGAGTAGGCAATGAGCAGTTCTTC
CDR3aa: CASSLLVAGVGNEQFF

abundance: -
j_gene: TRBJ2-1
v_gene: TRBV13
d_gene: -
CDR3nt: TGTGCCAGCAGCATAAGGCGGCTAGGTGGTTTCTACAATGAGCAGTTCTTC
CDR3aa: CASSIRRLGGFYNEQFF

abundance: -
j_gene: TRBJ2-5
v_gene: TRBV5-4
d_gene: -
CDR3nt: TGTGCCAGCAGCTCCCCAGCCGACAGAGGCAGGGAGACCCAGTACTTC
CDR3aa: CASSSPADRGRETQYF

abundance: -
j_gene: TRBJ2-1
v_gene: TRBV29-1
d_gene: TRBD2
CDR3nt: TGCAGCGTTGTGGCTAGCGGGTACAATGAGCAGTTCTTC
CDR3aa: CSVVASGYNEQFF

abundance: few
j_gene: TRBJ2-7
v_gene: TRBV18
d_gene: TRBD2
CDR3nt: TGTGCCAGTGCTAGCGGGAACGTCTACGAGCAGTACTTC
CDR3aa: CASASGNVYEQYF

abundance: -
j_gene: TRBJ2-5
v_gene: TRBV15
d_gene: -
CDR3nt: TGTGCCACCAGCCTCGCAGGGTCTGTCGAGACCCAGTACTTC
CDR3aa: CATSLAGSVETQYF

abundance: few
j_gene: TRBJ2-3
v_gene: TRBV6-4
d_gene: -
CDR3nt: TGTGCCAGCAGTACACAACCGGGCCGCACAGATACGCAGTATTTT
CDR3aa: CASSTQPGRTDTQYF

abundance: -
j_gene: TRBJ2-1
v_gene: TRBV7-9
d_gene: -
CDR3nt: TGTGCCAGCAGCTACCGACAGAAGCAGTTCTTC
CDR3aa: CASSYRQKQFF

abundance: -
j_gene: TRBJ2-2
v_gene: TRBV19
d_gene: -
CDR3nt: TGTGCCAGTAGTATCTTTCAGGGTAACACCGGGGAGCTGTTTTTT
CDR3aa: CASSIFQGNTGELFF

abundance: few
j_gene: TRBJ2-3
v_gene: TRBV4-3
d_gene: -
CDR3nt: TGCGCCAGCAGCTTATTCGGGGGAGGCACAGATACGCAGTATTTT
CDR3aa: CASSLFGGGTDTQYF

abundance: few
j_gene: TRBJ2-1
v_gene: TRBV11-1
d_gene: TRBD2
CDR3nt: TGTGCCAGCAGCCTAGGGACTAGTAGAGGGGGTGAGCAGTTCTTC
CDR3aa: CASSLGTSRGGEQFF

abundance: -
j_gene: TRBJ2-5
v_gene: TRBV4-1
d_gene: -
CDR3nt: TGCGCCAGCAGCTCGGGGCAGGGCTGGGAGACCCAGTACTTC
CDR3aa: CASSSGQGWETQYF

abundance: -
j_gene: TRBJ2-3
v_gene: TRBV4-3
d_gene: -
CDR3nt: TGCGCCAGCAGCCAAATGTCCGTTCGGGGAGATACGCAGTATTTT
CDR3aa: CASSQMSVRGDTQYF

abundance: few
j_gene: TRBJ2-7
v_gene: TRBV29-1
d_gene: -
CDR3nt: TGCAGCGTTGGGTTCTTTTTCCTAGGGGGGCAGTACTTC
CDR3aa: CSVGFFFLGGQYF

abundance: few
j_gene: TRBJ1-5
v_gene: TRBV28
d_gene: -
CDR3nt: TGTGCCAGCAGATCGGGGGGGCAGGGGCAGCCCCAGCATTTT
CDR3aa: CASRSGGQGQPQHF

abundance: -
j_gene: TRBJ2-5
v_gene: TRBV19
d_gene: TRBD1
CDR3nt: TGTGCCAGTAGTATACAGGGGGCCGGCCAAGAGACCCAGTACTTC
CDR3aa: CASSIQGAGQETQYF

abundance: few
j_gene: TRBJ1-2
v_gene: TRBV27
d_gene: -
CDR3nt: TGTGCCAGCAGTTTAGAAGGGACCGAGAACTATGGCTACACCTTC
CDR3aa: CASSLEGTENYGYTF

abundance: -
j_gene: TRBJ2-5
v_gene: TRBV4-2
d_gene: -
CDR3nt: TGTGCCAGCAGCGAGTCGGACTTC
CDR3aa: CASSESDF

abundance: -
j_gene: TRBJ1-6
v_gene: TRBV9
d_gene: -
CDR3nt: TGTGCCAGCAGCGAGGGACCGCAGAATTCACCCCTCCACTTT
CDR3aa: CASSEGPQNSPLHF

abundance: few
j_gene: TRBJ2-7
v_gene: TRBV29-1
d_gene: -
CDR3nt: TGCAGCGTCGGGCGGGACAGCGTCGCGAGCGAGCAGTACTTC
CDR3aa: CSVGRDSVASEQYF

abundance: few
j_gene: TRBJ2-1
v_gene: TRBV30
d_gene: TRBD2
CDR3nt: TGTGCCTGGACAAGACTAGCGGGGGGACGGTCCTACAATGAGCAGTTCTTC
CDR3aa: CAWTRLAGGRSYNEQFF

abundance: -
j_gene: TRBJ2-1
v_gene: TRBV7-2
d_gene: -
CDR3nt: TGTGCCAGCAGCTTAATGTGGGATGAGCAGTTCTTC
CDR3aa: CASSLMWDEQFF

abundance: few
j_gene: TRBJ2-6
v_gene: TRBV7-8
d_gene: -
CDR3nt: TGTGCCAGCAGCTTAGACAGGGCGAGTGGGGCCAACGTCCTGACTTTC
CDR3aa: CASSLDRASGANVLTF

abundance: -
j_gene: TRBJ2-5
v_gene: TRBV7-2
d_gene: -
CDR3nt: TGTGCCAGCGCTCCTAGGGTGAGGGACACAACAAAAGAGACCCAGTACTTC
CDR3aa: CASAPRVRDTTKETQYF

abundance: few
j_gene: TRBJ2-3
v_gene: TRBV9
d_gene: -
CDR3nt: TGTGCCAGCAGCCCCGGTACTAGCACAGATACGCAGTATTTT
CDR3aa: CASSPGTSTDTQYF

abundance: -
j_gene: TRBJ2-7
v_gene: TRBV5-1
d_gene: TRBD1
CDR3nt: TGCGCCAGCGGCACTACCGGGACAGGGGAGGCCGAGCAGTACTTC
CDR3aa: CASGTTGTGEAEQYF

abundance: -
j_gene: TRBJ1-1
v_gene: TRBV5-1
d_gene: -
CDR3nt: TGCGCCAGCAGCTTGGCCGGGGACACTGAAGCTTTCTTT
CDR3aa: CASSLAGDTEAFF

abundance: few
j_gene: TRBJ2-7
v_gene: TRBV18
d_gene: TRBD2
CDR3nt: TGTGCCAGCTCACCGTACTTAGCGGGGGCCTCCTACGAGCAGTACTTC
CDR3aa: CASSPYLAGASYEQYF

abundance: -
j_gene: TRBJ2-7
v_gene: TRBV30
d_gene: TRBD1
CDR3nt: TGTGCCTGGAGTGGACAGGGTGAGGGCGAGCAGTACTTC
CDR3aa: CAWSGQGEGEQYF

abundance: few
j_gene: TRBJ2-1
v_gene: TRBV4-2
d_gene: TRBD2
CDR3nt: TGTGCCAGCAGGGCTAGCGGGTCCTACAATGAGCAGTTCTTC
CDR3aa: CASRASGSYNEQFF

abundance: -
j_gene: TRBJ2-5
v_gene: TRBV7-2
d_gene: -
CDR3nt: TGTGCCAGCAGCTCCTTGGGCGGGGAAGAGACCCAGTACTTC
CDR3aa: CASSSLGGEETQYF

abundance: few
j_gene: TRBJ1-2
v_gene: TRBV5-1
d_gene: -
CDR3nt: TGCGCCAGCAGCATATCAGGGGTTCCTGAGGTTGGCTACACCTTC
CDR3aa: CASSISGVPEVGYTF